Here is one T cell receptor beta chain with its context. As yet, its antigen is unknown. The sample originates from a study of response to subunit inactivated influenza vaccine. Study outcomes and limitations: With each seasonal influenza vaccination, the authors suggested, few new T cells are recruited.

Trimming removed 7 bases from V and 6 bases from J; junction bases left unmatched: 8. This CDR3 is built from 14 residues. Germline CDR1 and CDR2: MNHNS and SASEGT. TCRdb passed the RT-PCR reads through MiXCR, listing each CDR3 protein once. The data hold 250,000 to 350,000 distinct CDR3 sequences, with roughly 22% observed a single time. J is TRBJ2-2 and V is TRBV6-1; 7 positions match TRBD1. The TCR originated in a man between 50 and 69 years old who received an inactivated influenza vaccine. This sample comprised PBMCs from blood, obtained less than 22 months after vaccination. CDR3 residues: CASTLTGIPGELFF. The CDR3 coding sequence is TGTGCCAGCACTCTGACAGGGATACCCGGGGAGCTGTTTTTT.